These T cell receptor beta chains were read from a single sample in a study of monozygotic twins with inflammatory bowel disease. One entry per CDR3 protein, without DNA, is what TCRdb gives after re-calling the 5' RACE reads. Found here are about 450,000 distinct CDR3 sequences; the top ten clones hold approximately 2.4%. Sequencing was carried out using blood. The receptors shown here come from a human donor with ulcerative colitis or Crohn's disease, or a healthy co-twin of an affected twin (not recorded which). Each CDR3 is given with its conserved first and last residue.

>TRBV12-3/TRBV12-4|TRBJ2-1
CASSLALGAAGQFF
>TRBV4-3|TRBJ2-1
CASRAGTGGLEHFF
>TRBV20-1|TRBJ2-3
CSARWRGTDTQYF
>TRBV20-1|TRBJ2-2
CSASGQGLSGELFF
>TRBV20-1|TRBJ1-5
CSARGGVSNQPQHF
>TRBV7-9|TRBJ1-1
CASSDGTKGAFF
>TRBV7-9|TRBJ2-7
CASSLGGVYEQYF
>TRBV7-8|TRBJ1-1
CASSLAGDLSEAFF
>TRBV12-3/TRBV12-4|TRBJ2-2
CASSATANTGELFF
>TRBV5-1|TRBJ2-2
CASSSQTGGELFF
>TRBV28|TRBJ2-7
CASRKGFLCNF
>TRBV5-1|TRBJ2-1
CASSFSYGLAGGNEQFF
>TRBV5-1|TRBJ2-2
CASSRPLANTGELFF
>TRBV7-8|TRBJ2-7
CASSLRDRGLGEQYF
>TRBV7-2|TRBJ1-5
CASSLEGTDMGNQPQHF
>TRBV20-1|TRBJ2-7
CSAELSGEPSYEQYF
>TRBV12-3/TRBV12-4|TRBJ2-3
CASRPDGNTQYF